The 20 T cell receptor beta chains below come from one sample, sequenced in a study of T-cell reconstitution after alpha-beta-depleted transplantation in children. Preparation of the TCRbeta library used unique molecular identifiers. A single record per CDR3 protein comes from TCRdb applying MiXCR to the PCR reads. The sample has 480,000 or so distinct CDR3 sequences; over 9.5% are singletons. The sequencing used PBMCs, collected before TCRalphabeta/CD19-depleted stem cell transplant. The receptor set was obtained from a child aged 2 to 9 with inherited bone marrow failure, due to receive a stem cell transplant.

This clonotype appeared many times. V is TRBV29-1 and J is TRBJ1-2, with D perhaps matching TRBD1 (5 bases). CDR3 length equals 13 residues. Germline V lookup: CDR1 SQVTM, CDR2 ANQGSEA. V was clipped by 5 bases and J by 0 bases, with 10 bases between them. CDR3 DNA sequence: TGCAGCGTTAAAGGGACTACTAACTATGGCTACACCTTC. Translation: CSVKGTTNYGYTF. Full variable domain (rest looked up from reference TRBV29-1 and TRBJ1-2): SAVISQKPSRDICQRGTSLTIQCQVDSQVTMMFWYRQQPGQSLTLIATANQGSEATYESGFVIDKFPISRPNLTFSTLTVSNMSPEDSSIYLCSVKGTTNYGYTFGSGTRLTVV.

The chain is built from TRBV18 and TRBJ2-6; perhaps TRBD1 as D (5 bases). V lost 6 bases and J lost 0, with 9 bases in between. The CDR3 extends over 15 amino acids. The germline CDR1 and CDR2 sequences are KGHSH and LQKENI. The CDR3 DNA follows: TGTGCCAGCTCCGACAGCCGCTCTGGGGCCAACGTCCTGACTTTC. It codes for CASSDSRSGANVLTF.

This clonotype was counted at least ten times. The chain combines TRBV5-1 with TRBJ2-7, with D hard to call. This CDR3 region has 14 residues. From germline, CDR1 is SGHRS and CDR2 YFSETQ. With 4 bases removed from V and 2 bases from J, the gap between germline ends came to 13 bases. The CDR3 sequence: CASSPLTFTYEQYF. DNA for the CDR3: TGCGCCAGCAGCCCTCTAACGTTCACCTACGAGCAGTACTTC.

This clonotype was counted at least ten times. The chain carries TRBV5-1 and TRBJ2-2, with 12 nucleotides matching TRBD2. Germline V lookup: CDR1 SGHRS, CDR2 YFSETQ. The CDR3 contains 17 residues. The V segment lost 0 bases and the J segment 6 bases; nucleotides outside the gene matches: 6. DNA for the CDR3: TGCGCCAGCAGCTTGGGACTAGCGGGAGTAGGTTCCGGGGAGCTGTTTTTT. Amino acid sequence: CASSLGLAGVGSGELFF.

To note about this clonotype: A much more abundant neighbour one base away suggests this may be a read error. In DNA, the CDR3 is TGTGCCACCAGCAGAGGGCCAGCCCCGCAAGAGACCCAGTACTTC. It codes for CATSRGPAPQETQYF. This chain joins TRBV15 and TRBJ2-5, with unresolved D. The CDR3 loop spans 15 amino acids. CDR1 and CDR2 from the germline V gene are LNHNV and YYDKDF (reference sequence). V shed 1 base and J shed 2 bases, with 11 bases lying between them.

This clonotype was detected only a few times. This rearrangement joins TRBV30 to TRBJ2-5, with TRBD2 identical over 9 bases. The length of the CDR3 is 13 residues. CDR1 and CDR2 (germline): GTSNPN, SVGIG (reference sequence). Losses at the gene ends were 5 bases for V and 1 base for J; bases not matched to a gene: 2. The CDR3 is CAWSAGGQETQYF. The CDR3, as DNA: TGTGCCTGGTCAGCGGGAGGCCAAGAGACCCAGTACTTC.

This clonotype was seen many times. This sequence joins TRBV2 and TRBJ2-3; D is possibly TRBD2 (6 bases). Looked up from germline, CDR1 is SNHLY and CDR2 is FYNNEI. This CDR3 contains 15 residues. Trimming left V 1 base short and J 7 bases short, with 15 bases between. The CDR3 loop reads CASSEDAGSVHTQYF. The CDR3 nucleotides read TGTGCCAGCAGTGAAGACGCGGGGAGCGTGCATACGCAGTATTTT.

This clonotype has ten or more counts. The chain recombines TRBV10-3 with TRBJ2-1; D not resolved. V lost 3 bases and J 0 bases, leaving 15 bases between the germline ends. Germline V gene lookup returns CDR1 ENHRY and CDR2 SYGVKD. The CDR3 is made up of 17 amino acids. The CDR3 DNA reads TGTGCCATCAGTGACCCCACGGCAGGTAGCTCCTACAATGAGCAGTTCTTC. The encoded protein is CAISDPTAGSSYNEQFF.

This clonotype was seen many times. The CDR3 bases are TGCAGTGCTTGGACAGGGGGCTATCAGCCCCAGCATTTT. It yields the protein CSAWTGGYQPQHF. J is TRBJ1-5 and V is TRBV20-1; 11 nucleotides agree with TRBD1. J lost 5 bases, V lost 5 bases, and 2 bases had no gene match. The CDR3 has 13 residues. Germline lookup yields CDR1 DFQATT and CDR2 SNEGSKA (reference sequence).

Note on this clonotype: One end of the junction is discordant with germline, which a read error may explain. This chain uses TRBV6-5 with TRBJ2-7, with D hard to call. CDR3 length: 13 amino acids. Germline V CDR1 and CDR2: MNHEY, SVGAGI. CDR3: CASSDSVSYEQYF. CDR3 bases: TGTGCCAGCAGTGACTCCGTATCCTACGAGCAGTACTTC.

This sequence joins TRBV7-9 and TRBJ2-4, with D perhaps being TRBD1 or TRBD2 (6 bases each). CDR1 is SEHNR and CDR2 is FQNEAQ in the germline V gene (reference sequence). V lost 1 base and J 2 bases, leaving 9 bases between the germline ends. This CDR3 spans 15 amino acids. The CDR3 DNA follows: TGTGCCAGCAGCTTAGTGGGGGGCCCCAAAAACATTCAGTACTTC. Residues: CASSLVGGPKNIQYF.

This clonotype was found a few times. J is TRBJ2-7 and V is TRBV7-2; 7 bases fit TRBD2. The trim removed 6 bases at V and 2 bases at J, leaving 7 bases unmatched. CDR3 size: 14 residues. Germline assignment: CDR1 SGHTA and CDR2 FQGNSA. Here the CDR3 DNA reads TGTGCCAGCAGACAACCGGGACTAACCTACGAGCAGTACTTC. This gives the protein CASRQPGLTYEQYF.

This clonotype was counted many times. The rearrangement uses TRBV2 and TRBJ2-2, with D perhaps matching TRBD1 (7 bases). This CDR3 is 16 amino acids long. V was shortened by 5 bases and J by 0 bases, with 13 bases between the two germline ends. CDR1 is SNHLY and CDR2 is FYNNEI in the germline V gene. The CDR3 loop is CASSYDRDSNTGELFF. The CDR3 region has the DNA TGTGCCAGCAGTTACGACAGGGACTCGAACACCGGGGAGCTGTTTTTT. Together with reference TRBV2 and TRBJ2-2, the CDR3 gives the full variable domain: EPEVTQTPSHQVTQMGQEVILRCVPISNHLYFYWYRQILGQKVEFLVSFYNNEISEKSEIFDDQFSVERPDGSNFTLKIRSTKLEDSAMYFCASSYDRDSNTGELFFGEGSRLTVL.

Note on this clonotype: A read error is possible here, since a much larger clone lies one base away. The CDR3 sequence is CASRLGIGGQQFF. CDR3 DNA: TGTGCCAGCAGACTGGGGATTGGGGGGCAGCAGTTCTTC. The chain recombines TRBV6-1 with TRBJ2-1, with D possibly called TRBD1 or TRBD2 (6 bases each). This CDR3 is built from 13 residues. Germline lookup yields CDR1 MNHNS and CDR2 SASEGT. Trimming took off 6 bases at V and 11 bases at J, with 17 bases between the two ends.

In this sample, this clonotype turned up many times. The chain combines TRBV28 with TRBJ2-7; the D is unclear. Trimming left V 5 bases short and J 2 bases short, with 10 bases between. This CDR3 region has 13 residues. CDR1 and CDR2 (germline): MDHEN, SYDVKM. The CDR3 sequence: CASSPPPAYEQYF. The CDR3 nucleotides read TGTGCCAGCAGTCCCCCGCCGGCCTACGAGCAGTACTTC.

This clonotype was seen repeatedly, ten times or more. The rearrangement joins TRBV28 to TRBJ2-7, with D tentatively TRBD2 (6 bases). The length of the CDR3 is 15 residues. Germline assignment: CDR1 MDHEN and CDR2 SYDVKM. V was clipped by 5 bases and J by 6 bases, with 20 bases between them. Written as DNA, the CDR3 is TGTGCCAGCAGTCCCCCTCTGAGGGAGGCAAGCGAGCAGTACTTC. This sequence encodes CASSPPLREASEQYF.

This clonotype has ten or more counts. The chain joins TRBV7-8 to TRBJ2-1; 8 positions match TRBD2. Trimming removed 2 bases from V and 6 bases from J; junction bases left unmatched: 15. Looked up from germline, CDR1 is SGHVS and CDR2 is FQNEAQ. The CDR3 totals 18 residues. In DNA form, the CDR3 reads TGTGCCAGCAGCTTATATATCATCGTCGGGAGGGCCGGCAATGAGCAGTTCTTC. The encoded protein is CASSLYIIVGRAGNEQFF.

This clonotype was observed at least ten times. This chain connects TRBV12-3 or TRBV12-4 to TRBJ2-7; TRBD2 agrees at 8 bases. V trimming: 5 bases; J trimming: 3 bases; junction bases outside the gene matches: 6. The CDR3 spans 14 residues. CDR3 protein: CASSPGLVYYEQYF. The DNA for the CDR3 is TGTGCCAGCAGTCCGGGACTAGTCTACTACGAGCAGTACTTC.

This clonotype has a count of ten or more. The gene calls are TRBV7-8 and TRBJ2-5; 12 bases line up with TRBD2. Losses at the gene ends were 5 bases for V and 4 bases for J; bases not matched to a gene: 8. The CDR3 runs to 16 residues. CDR1 SGHVS and CDR2 FQNEAQ come from the germline V gene. For the CDR3, the DNA is TGTGCCAGCAGCATGACTAGCGGGAGATCCGCAGAGACCCAGTACTTC. Protein: CASSMTSGRSAETQYF.

The chain joins TRBV27 to TRBJ1-3; 7 bases are shared with TRBD1. This CDR3 region has 19 residues. Germline V CDR1 and CDR2: MNHEY, SMNVEV (reference sequence). The ends lost 11 bases at V and 0 bases at J; junction bases unmatched: 22. The CDR3 protein is CARCLAGFRGIVSGNTIYF. The CDR3 DNA sequence: TGTGCCCGCTGTTTAGCGGGTTTCAGGGGGATCGTCTCTGGAAACACCATATATTTT.